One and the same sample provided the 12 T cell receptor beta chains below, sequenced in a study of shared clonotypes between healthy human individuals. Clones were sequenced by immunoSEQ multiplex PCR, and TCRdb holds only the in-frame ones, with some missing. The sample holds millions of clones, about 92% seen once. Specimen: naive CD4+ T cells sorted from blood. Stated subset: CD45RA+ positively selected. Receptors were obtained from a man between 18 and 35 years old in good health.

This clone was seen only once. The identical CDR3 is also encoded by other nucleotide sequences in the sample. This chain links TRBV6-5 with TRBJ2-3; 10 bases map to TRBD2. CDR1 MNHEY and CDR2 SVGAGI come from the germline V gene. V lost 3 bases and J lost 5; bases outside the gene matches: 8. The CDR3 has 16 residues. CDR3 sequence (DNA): TGTGCCAGCAGTTATGCAGCGGGGGGGCGCGGAGATACGCAGTATTTT. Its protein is CASSYAAGGRGDTQYF.

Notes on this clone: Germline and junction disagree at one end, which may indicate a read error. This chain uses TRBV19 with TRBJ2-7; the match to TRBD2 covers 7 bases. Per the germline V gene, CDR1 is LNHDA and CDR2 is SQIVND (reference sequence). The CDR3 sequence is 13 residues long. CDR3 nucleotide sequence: TGTGCCAGTAGTCGGGGAGGGACCTACGCGCAGTACTTC. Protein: CASSRGGTYAQYF.

The CDR3 bases are TGTGCCAGCTCTCGCGGGGGGGCCGTCTACAATGAGCAGTTCTTC. Translating gives CASSRGGAVYNEQFF. The chain couples TRBV5-4 to TRBJ2-1; 9 positions match TRBD2. There are 15 residues in the CDR3. CDR1 and CDR2 (germline): SGHNT, YYREEE (reference sequence). Germline trimming cut 7 bases from V and 3 bases from J; bases unmatched to any gene: 8.

The CDR3 DNA follows: TGTGCCGGGACTAGCCGGCTGATGGACAATGAGCAGTTCTTC. Translating gives CAGTSRLMDNEQFF. V is TRBV7-9 and J is TRBJ2-1; 9 bases line up with TRBD2. CDR3 length: 14 amino acids. Germline assignment: CDR1 SEHNR and CDR2 FQNEAQ (reference sequence). J gave up 5 bases and V 11 bases, and 10 bases lay outside the gene matches. Complete variable domain (other parts from reference TRBV7-9 and TRBJ2-1): DTGVSQNPRHKITKRGQNVTFRCDPISEHNRLYWYRQTLGQGPEFLTYFQNEAQLEKSRLLSDRFSAERPKGSFSTLEIQRTEQGDSAMYLCAGTSRLMDNEQFFGPGTRLTVL.

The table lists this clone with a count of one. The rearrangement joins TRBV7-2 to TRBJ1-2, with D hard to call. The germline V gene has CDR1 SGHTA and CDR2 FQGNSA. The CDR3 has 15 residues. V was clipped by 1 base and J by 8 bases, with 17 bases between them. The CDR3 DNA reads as TGTGCCAGCAGCTTAGATCCCGGCAGGAGGGCCGGCTACACCTTC. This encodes CASSLDPGRRAGYTF.

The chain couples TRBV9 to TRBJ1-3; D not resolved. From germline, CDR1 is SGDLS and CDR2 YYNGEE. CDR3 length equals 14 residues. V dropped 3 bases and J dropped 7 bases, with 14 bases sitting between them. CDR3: CASSALGLSNTIYF. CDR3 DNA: TGTGCCAGCAGCGCCCTCGGTCTTTCGAACACCATATATTTT.

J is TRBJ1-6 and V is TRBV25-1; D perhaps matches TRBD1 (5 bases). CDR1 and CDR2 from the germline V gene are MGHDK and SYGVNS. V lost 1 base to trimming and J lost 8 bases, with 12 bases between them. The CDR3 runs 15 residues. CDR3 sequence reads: CASSELTARDSPLHF. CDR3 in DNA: TGTGCCAGCAGTGAATTGACAGCTCGGGATTCACCCCTCCACTTT.

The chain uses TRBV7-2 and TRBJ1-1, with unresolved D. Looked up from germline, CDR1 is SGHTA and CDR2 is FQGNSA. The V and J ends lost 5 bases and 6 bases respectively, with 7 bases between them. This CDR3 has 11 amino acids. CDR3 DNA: TGTGCCAGCAGCCTCTACGCTGAAGCTTTCTTT. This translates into CASSLYAEAFF.

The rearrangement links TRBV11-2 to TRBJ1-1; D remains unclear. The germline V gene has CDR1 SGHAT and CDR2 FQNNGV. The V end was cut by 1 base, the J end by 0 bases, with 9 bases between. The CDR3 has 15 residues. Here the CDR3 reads CASSLGVGMNTEAFF. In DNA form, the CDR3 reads TGTGCCAGCAGCTTAGGGGTCGGCATGAACACTGAAGCTTTCTTT.

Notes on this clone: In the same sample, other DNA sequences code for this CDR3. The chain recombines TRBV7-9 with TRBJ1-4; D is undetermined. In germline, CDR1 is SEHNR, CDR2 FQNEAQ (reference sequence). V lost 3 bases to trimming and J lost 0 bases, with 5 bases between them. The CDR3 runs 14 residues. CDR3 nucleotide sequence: TGTGCCAGCAGCTTCGGTACAACTAATGAAAAACTGTTTTTT. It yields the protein CASSFGTTNEKLFF.

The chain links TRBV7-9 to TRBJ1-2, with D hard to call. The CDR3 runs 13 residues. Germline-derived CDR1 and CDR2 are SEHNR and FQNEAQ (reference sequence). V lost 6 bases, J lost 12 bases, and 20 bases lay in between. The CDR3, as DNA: TGTGCCAGCAGTCAGACGGCTGGCCTATACGACACCTTC. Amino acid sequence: CASSQTAGLYDTF.

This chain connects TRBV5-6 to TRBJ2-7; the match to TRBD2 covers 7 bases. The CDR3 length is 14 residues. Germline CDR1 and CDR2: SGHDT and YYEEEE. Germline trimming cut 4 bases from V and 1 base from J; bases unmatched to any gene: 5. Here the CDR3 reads CASSARTSSYEQYF. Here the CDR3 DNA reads TGTGCCAGCAGCGCTAGGACTAGTTCCTACGAGCAGTACTTC.